This is a list of T cell receptor beta chains from one sample in a study of blood T cell repertoires in COVID-19. Sequencing used immunoSEQ multiplex PCR; TCRdb keeps in-frame clones, though not all of them. The sample has approximately 250,000 clones, approximately 86% seen once. Sample: peripheral blood. These receptors came from a woman aged 70-85 years with COVID-19, enrolled during active disease. Both conserved end residues are part of each CDR3. D genes are given only for firm matches. The listing skips clone size in some rows; elsewhere it reads once, few, many or a size class.

J gene: TRBJ2-1
CDR3 length: 13
V gene: TRBV6-5
D gene: .
clone size: .
CDR3 protein: CASSYSEGNEQFF
CDR3 DNA: TGTGCCAGCAGTTACTCGGAGGGGAATGAGCAGTTCTTC

J gene: TRBJ1-5
CDR3 length: 14
V gene: TRBV21-1
D gene: .
clone size: .
CDR3 protein: CATGARGNNQPQHF
CDR3 DNA: TGTGCCACCGGCGCCAGGGGCAACAATCAGCCCCAGCATTTT

J gene: TRBJ2-5
CDR3 length: 14
V gene: TRBV9
D gene: TRBD2
clone size: once
CDR3 protein: CASSARGGLETQYF
CDR3 DNA: TGTGCCAGCAGCGCCCGGGGGGGCCTGGAGACCCAGTACTTC

J gene: TRBJ1-4
CDR3 length: 13
V gene: TRBV30
D gene: .
clone size: .
CDR3 protein: CAWSGGGGEKLFF
CDR3 DNA: TGTGCCTGGAGTGGGGGGGGCGGTGAAAAACTGTTTTTT

J gene: TRBJ2-5
CDR3 length: 13
V gene: TRBV2
D gene: .
clone size: .
CDR3 protein: CASTGDTQETQYF
CDR3 DNA: TGTGCCAGCACCGGGGATACTCAAGAGACCCAGTACTTC

J gene: TRBJ1-1
CDR3 length: 13
V gene: TRBV6-6
D gene: TRBD1
clone size: .
CDR3 protein: CASRRTGNTEAFF
CDR3 DNA: TGTGCCAGCAGGCGGACAGGGAACACTGAAGCTTTCTTT

J gene: TRBJ1-3
CDR3 length: 15
V gene: TRBV6-6
D gene: TRBD1
clone size: .
CDR3 protein: CASSRQGSSGNTIYF
CDR3 DNA: TGTGCCAGCAGCCGACAGGGGAGCTCTGGAAACACCATATATTTT

J gene: TRBJ2-3
CDR3 length: 15
V gene: TRBV4-1
D gene: TRBD2
clone size: once
CDR3 protein: CASSHGGGDTDTQYF
CDR3 DNA: TGCGCCAGCAGCCATGGCGGGGGAGACACAGATACGCAGTATTTT

J gene: TRBJ2-7
CDR3 length: 17
V gene: TRBV11-2
D gene: TRBD2
clone size: once
CDR3 protein: CASSLGVGTSGAYEQYF
CDR3 DNA: TGTGCCAGCAGCTTAGGGGTGGGGACTAGCGGTGCCTACGAGCAGTACTTC

J gene: TRBJ1-1
CDR3 length: 12
V gene: TRBV7-9
D gene: .
clone size: many
CDR3 protein: CASSLEQGKAFF
CDR3 DNA: TGTGCCAGCAGCTTGGAGCAGGGGAAGGCTTTCTTT

J gene: TRBJ2-3
CDR3 length: 16
V gene: TRBV24-1
D gene: TRBD2
clone size: .
CDR3 protein: CATRNGLAGGTDTQYF
CDR3 DNA: TGTGCCACCAGGAATGGACTAGCGGGGGGCACAGATACGCAGTATTTT

J gene: TRBJ1-1
CDR3 length: 13
V gene: TRBV5-4
D gene: .
clone size: .
CDR3 protein: CASSWGEEVEAFF
CDR3 DNA: TGTGCCAGCAGCTGGGGGGAAGAGGTAGAAGCTTTCTTT

J gene: TRBJ2-1
CDR3 length: 17
V gene: TRBV4-2
D gene: TRBD1
clone size: .
CDR3 protein: CASSPRGDRAAYNEQFF
CDR3 DNA: TGTGCCAGCAGCCCCCGTGGGGACAGGGCGGCCTACAATGAGCAGTTCTTC

J gene: TRBJ2-3
CDR3 length: 15
V gene: TRBV7-2
D gene: TRBD1
clone size: .
CDR3 protein: CASSFRDRGPDTQYF
CDR3 DNA: TGTGCCAGCAGCTTCCGGGACAGGGGCCCAGATACGCAGTATTTT

J gene: TRBJ1-2
CDR3 length: 13
V gene: TRBV28
D gene: .
clone size: .
CDR3 protein: CASSLGGVGGYTF
CDR3 DNA: TGTGCCAGCAGTTTGGGGGGGGTTGGTGGCTACACCTTC

J gene: TRBJ2-5
CDR3 length: 14
V gene: TRBV11-2
D gene: .
clone size: few
CDR3 protein: CASSLDLGGLTQYF
CDR3 DNA: TGTGCCAGCAGCTTAGATCTAGGAGGCCTAACGCAGTACTTC

J gene: TRBJ2-1
CDR3 length: 14
V gene: TRBV27
D gene: .
clone size: .
CDR3 protein: CASWAPSSYNEQFF
CDR3 DNA: TGTGCCAGCTGGGCACCGAGCTCCTACAATGAGCAGTTCTTC

J gene: TRBJ2-3
CDR3 length: 17
V gene: TRBV9
D gene: TRBD2
clone size: .
CDR3 protein: CASSPLAGASSTDTQYF
CDR3 DNA: TGTGCCAGCAGCCCCCTAGCGGGGGCATCTAGCACAGATACGCAGTATTTT

J gene: TRBJ1-2
CDR3 length: 12
V gene: TRBV3-1/TRBV3-2
D gene: .
clone size: .
CDR3 protein: CASSQGEIGYTF
CDR3 DNA: TGTGCCAGCAGCCAAGGGGAGATAGGCTACACCTTC

J gene: TRBJ2-7
CDR3 length: 11
V gene: TRBV12-3/TRBV12-4
D gene: .
clone size: .
CDR3 protein: CASSSFYEQYF
CDR3 DNA: TGTGCCAGCAGTTCCTTTTACGAGCAGTACTTC

J gene: TRBJ1-6
CDR3 length: 13
V gene: TRBV2
D gene: TRBD1
clone size: few
CDR3 protein: CAREQGGNSPLHF
CDR3 DNA: TGTGCCAGAGAACAGGGGGGTAATTCACCCCTCCACTTT

J gene: TRBJ2-1
CDR3 length: 12
V gene: TRBV9
D gene: .
clone size: once
CDR3 protein: CASSGGLGEQFF
CDR3 DNA: TGTGCCAGCAGCGGGGGCTTGGGTGAGCAGTTCTTC

J gene: TRBJ2-2
CDR3 length: 16
V gene: TRBV7-7
D gene: TRBD2
clone size: once
CDR3 protein: CASSDGLAGGTGELFF
CDR3 DNA: TGTGCCAGCAGCGATGGACTAGCGGGGGGCACCGGGGAGCTGTTTTTT

J gene: TRBJ2-5
CDR3 length: 15
V gene: TRBV7-2
D gene: TRBD2
clone size: .
CDR3 protein: CASSLSAGGLIAQYF
CDR3 DNA: TGTGCCAGCAGCTTAAGTGCGGGGGGCCTGATTGCCCAGTACTTC

J gene: TRBJ2-2
CDR3 length: 13
V gene: TRBV27
D gene: .
clone size: .
CDR3 protein: CASSSRGTGELFF
CDR3 DNA: TGTGCCAGCAGTTCTAGGGGTACCGGGGAGCTGTTTTTT

J gene: TRBJ1-6
CDR3 length: 14
V gene: TRBV3-1/TRBV3-2
D gene: TRBD1
clone size: once
CDR3 protein: CASSEQGIGSPLHF
CDR3 DNA: TGTGCCAGCAGTGAACAGGGGATTGGATCACCCCTCCACTTT

J gene: TRBJ2-3
CDR3 length: 15
V gene: TRBV13
D gene: .
clone size: .
CDR3 protein: CASSLRDSRTDTQYF
CDR3 DNA: TGTGCCAGCAGCTTAAGGGACTCACGCACAGATACGCAGTATTTT

J gene: TRBJ2-3
CDR3 length: 16
V gene: TRBV6-2/TRBV6-3
D gene: .
clone size: .
CDR3 protein: CASSYNLRGAEDTQYF
CDR3 DNA: TGTGCCAGCAGTTACAACCTCCGGGGGGCAGAGGATACGCAGTATTTT

J gene: TRBJ1-2
CDR3 length: 13
V gene: TRBV30
D gene: .
clone size: .
CDR3 protein: CAWRRSANYGYTF
CDR3 DNA: TGTGCCTGGAGGCGGAGCGCTAACTATGGCTACACCTTC

J gene: TRBJ1-5
CDR3 length: 14
V gene: TRBV5-6
D gene: .
clone size: .
CDR3 protein: CASSLASEAQPQHF
CDR3 DNA: TGTGCCAGCAGCTTGGCTAGCGAGGCTCAGCCCCAGCATTTT

J gene: TRBJ1-4
CDR3 length: 14
V gene: TRBV15
D gene: .
clone size: .
CDR3 protein: CATSRDQVSEKLFF
CDR3 DNA: TGTGCCACCAGCAGAGACCAGGTATCTGAAAAACTGTTTTTT

J gene: TRBJ1-2
CDR3 length: 14
V gene: TRBV5-1
D gene: TRBD1
clone size: .
CDR3 protein: CASSWAPQGDGYTF
CDR3 DNA: TGCGCCAGCAGCTGGGCCCCGCAGGGGGATGGCTACACCTTC

J gene: TRBJ1-2
CDR3 length: 16
V gene: TRBV7-9
D gene: TRBD1
clone size: .
CDR3 protein: CASSESAGQGAGGYTF
CDR3 DNA: TGTGCCAGCAGCGAATCCGCGGGGCAGGGGGCGGGTGGCTACACCTTC

J gene: TRBJ2-3
CDR3 length: 14
V gene: TRBV10-1
D gene: .
clone size: .
CDR3 protein: CASSESGGADTQYF
CDR3 DNA: TGCGCCAGCAGTGAGTCAGGGGGTGCAGATACGCAGTATTTT

J gene: TRBJ2-5
CDR3 length: 14
V gene: TRBV10-2
D gene: .
clone size: .
CDR3 protein: CASSLRTSQETQYF
CDR3 DNA: TGCGCCAGCAGCCTTCGGACATCCCAAGAGACCCAGTACTTC

J gene: TRBJ2-5
CDR3 length: 13
V gene: TRBV2
D gene: .
clone size: few
CDR3 protein: CASRRDLRETQYF
CDR3 DNA: TGTGCCAGCAGGAGGGACTTGCGGGAGACCCAGTACTTC

J gene: TRBJ2-1
CDR3 length: 13
V gene: TRBV24-1
D gene: TRBD1
clone size: .
CDR3 protein: CATSEGGSHPPFF
CDR3 DNA: TGTGCCACCAGTGAAGGGGGCTCCCACCCCCCGTTCTTC

J gene: TRBJ2-5
CDR3 length: 17
V gene: TRBV23-1
D gene: TRBD1
clone size: .
CDR3 protein: CASSHPIQDRGPETQYF
CDR3 DNA: TGCGCCAGCAGTCACCCTATCCAGGACAGGGGGCCAGAGACCCAGTACTTC

J gene: TRBJ2-2
CDR3 length: 14
V gene: TRBV6-5
D gene: .
clone size: .
CDR3 protein: CASSSGIGTGELFF
CDR3 DNA: TGTGCCAGCAGCTCAGGGATCGGGACCGGGGAGCTGTTTTTT

J gene: TRBJ1-2
CDR3 length: 15
V gene: TRBV15
D gene: TRBD1
clone size: once
CDR3 protein: CATSRDQGAPYGYTF
CDR3 DNA: TGTGCCACCAGCAGAGATCAGGGGGCTCCCTATGGCTACACCTTC

J gene: TRBJ2-1
CDR3 length: 15
V gene: TRBV5-1
D gene: .
clone size: .
CDR3 protein: CASSLRDTSGNEQFF
CDR3 DNA: TGCGCCAGCAGCTTGAGGGACACCTCAGGCAATGAGCAGTTCTTC

J gene: TRBJ2-7
CDR3 length: 12
V gene: TRBV9
D gene: .
clone size: .
CDR3 protein: CASSITGDEQYF
CDR3 DNA: TGTGCCAGCAGCATCACTGGTGACGAGCAGTACTTC

J gene: TRBJ1-3
CDR3 length: 14
V gene: TRBV27
D gene: TRBD1
clone size: .
CDR3 protein: CASSSTGTGNTIYF
CDR3 DNA: TGTGCCAGCAGCTCGACAGGGACTGGAAACACCATATATTTT

J gene: TRBJ1-1
CDR3 length: 15
V gene: TRBV27
D gene: TRBD1
clone size: .
CDR3 protein: CASINVEGTGAEAFF
CDR3 DNA: TGTGCCAGCATCAATGTCGAGGGGACAGGGGCTGAAGCTTTCTTT

J gene: TRBJ1-2
CDR3 length: 15
V gene: TRBV12-5
D gene: .
clone size: .
CDR3 protein: CASASFAGSEYGYTF
CDR3 DNA: TGTGCTAGTGCCTCGTTTGCGGGCAGCGAATATGGCTACACCTTC

J gene: TRBJ2-3
CDR3 length: 13
V gene: TRBV27
D gene: .
clone size: once
CDR3 protein: CASRDTSTDTQYF
CDR3 DNA: TGTGCCAGCAGGGACACCAGCACAGATACGCAGTATTTT

J gene: TRBJ2-7
CDR3 length: 16
V gene: TRBV7-6
D gene: TRBD2
clone size: .
CDR3 protein: CASSTGVAGDPYEQYF
CDR3 DNA: TGTGCCAGCAGCACGGGGGTAGCGGGGGATCCCTACGAGCAGTACTTC

J gene: TRBJ2-1
CDR3 length: 15
V gene: TRBV29-1
D gene: TRBD1
clone size: .
CDR3 protein: CSVEDRGRGRTEQFF
CDR3 DNA: TGCAGCGTTGAAGATCGCGGCAGGGGGCGGACTGAGCAGTTCTTC

J gene: TRBJ1-2
CDR3 length: 13
V gene: TRBV6-5
D gene: .
clone size: .
CDR3 protein: CASRANFRWGYTF
CDR3 DNA: TGTGCCAGCAGAGCTAATTTTCGGTGGGGCTACACCTTC

J gene: TRBJ2-5
CDR3 length: 14
V gene: TRBV5-5
D gene: .
clone size: .
CDR3 protein: CASSLQALKETQYF
CDR3 DNA: TGTGCCAGCAGCTTACAGGCTCTGAAAGAGACCCAGTACTTC